The 2 T cell receptor beta chains in this list originate from one sample, sequenced in a study of T-cell reconstitution after alpha-beta-depleted transplantation in children. Unique molecular identifiers were used to barcode this TCRbeta library. Each CDR3 protein is one row after TCRdb ran MiXCR on the PCR reads. The data contain about 130,000 distinct CDR3 sequences, roughly 9.7% of them seen just once; the ten biggest clones take up 24%. Sample: PBMCs, mostly from graft donor cells, taken 180 days after TCRalphabeta/CD19-depleted stem cell transplant. Receptors originate from a girl less than two years old who had a stem cell transplant for combined immunodeficiency, so the T cells may come from the graft donor.

CDR3: CASSPYRGHRGGTDTQYF. CDR3 sequence (DNA): TGCGCCAGCAGCCCGTACAGGGGGCATCGGGGAGGCACAGATACGCAGTATTTT. The chain carries TRBV5-1 and TRBJ2-3; 9 positions agree with TRBD1. There are 18 residues in the CDR3. The V gene's germline CDR1 is SGHRS and CDR2 YFSETQ. V lost 4 bases and J lost 1; bases outside the gene matches: 13. Filled out from reference TRBV5-1 and TRBJ2-3, the complete variable domain reads KAGVTQTPRYLIKTRGQQVTLSCSPISGHRSVSWYQQTPGQGLQFLFEYFSETQRNKGNFPGRFSGRQFSNSRSEMNVSTLELGDSALYLCASSPYRGHRGGTDTQYFGPGTRLTVL.

The rearrangement links TRBV20-1 to TRBJ2-2; the D call may be TRBD1 or TRBD2 (5 bases each). The CDR3 totals 15 residues. Germline V CDR1 and CDR2: DFQATT, SNEGSKA (reference sequence). With 5 bases removed from V and 5 bases from J, the gap between germline ends came to 18 bases. The CDR3 sequence: CSAADSSGQTGELFF. The CDR3 bases are TGCAGTGCTGCAGATTCCAGCGGACAAACCGGGGAGCTGTTTTTT.